These 11 T cell receptor beta chains were all obtained from the same sample, sequenced in a study of cytomegalovirus exposure and HLA in healthy donors. Sequencing was performed with immunoSEQ multiplex PCR; in TCRdb, only in-frame clones are kept and a portion is missing. The data contain about 98,000 clones, about 95% of them seen just once; the ten biggest clones take up approximately 0.91%. Specimen: PBMCs. The receptors stem from a woman under 30 in good health and CMV-seronegative.

The chain is built from TRBV10-3 and TRBJ2-3; TRBD2 might be the D (7 bases). The CDR3 loop spans 16 amino acids. V shed 3 bases and J shed 6 bases, with 19 bases lying between them. CDR1 and CDR2 from the germline V gene are ENHRY and SYGVKD. The CDR3 here is CAISDVPGAGGDTQYF. The CDR3 DNA reads as TGTGCCATCAGTGATGTTCCGGGGGCCGGGGGGGATACGCAGTATTTT.

The chain employs TRBV18 and TRBJ1-4; the D is unclear. The germline V gene has CDR1 KGHSH and CDR2 LQKENI. V lost 3 bases, J lost 5 bases, and 7 bases lay in between. The CDR3 extends over 13 amino acids. In nucleotides, the CDR3 is TGTGCCAGCTCACCTGAGGGAAATGAAAAACTGTTTTTT. It encodes CASSPEGNEKLFF.

The chain links TRBV11-3 to TRBJ1-1, with D perhaps TRBD1 (6 bases). Per the germline V gene, CDR1 is SGHNT and CDR2 is YENEEA. CDR3 size: 16 residues. The V end lost 5 bases, the J end lost 1 base, and 17 bases lay between the germline ends. CDR3 sequence (DNA): TGTGCCAGCAGCGGATGGGACATTGAGGCGAACACTGAAGCTTTCTTT. Translating gives CASSGWDIEANTEAFF.

J is TRBJ2-5 and V is TRBV25-1, with TRBD2 matching over 9 bases. The CDR3 extends over 13 amino acids. Germline lookup yields CDR1 MGHDK and CDR2 SYGVNS. Trimming removed 4 bases from V and 4 bases from J; junction bases left unmatched: 1. The CDR3 loop is CASSVTSGETQYF. The CDR3 DNA reads TGTGCCAGCAGTGTGACTAGCGGAGAGACCCAGTACTTC.

About this clone: One end of the junction does not line up with germline, which may come from a read error. This chain uses TRBV6-5 with TRBJ1-2; D is ambiguous. Germline-derived CDR1 and CDR2 are MNHEY and SVGAGI. CDR3 length: 10 residues. CDR3 in DNA: TGTGCCAGCAGTTACAATCCCCCGTTCTTC. It translates to CASSYNPPFF.

V and J are TRBV30 and TRBJ2-1; maybe TRBD1 (6 bases). CDR1 is GTSNPN and CDR2 is SVGIG in the germline V gene (reference sequence). The CDR3 consists of 12 residues. V lost 6 bases to trimming and J lost 8 bases, with 14 bases between them. CDR3 nucleotide sequence: TGTGCCTGTTCAGCAGGGGCCGATGAGCAGTTCTTC. This translates into CACSAGADEQFF.

The V call is TRBV5-1, the J call TRBJ2-7, with D perhaps matching TRBD1 (7 bases). V was clipped by 0 bases and J by 2 bases, with 15 bases between them. The CDR3 consists of 16 residues. Germline loops: CDR1 SGHRS, CDR2 YFSETQ. This chain's CDR3 is CASSLAGGQSTYEQYF. DNA for the CDR3: TGCGCCAGCAGCTTGGCCGGGGGACAGTCTACCTACGAGCAGTACTTC.

The rearrangement uses TRBV19 and TRBJ2-1; 9 nucleotides align to TRBD2. The V gene end was trimmed by 11 bases and the J gene end by 4 bases; junction bases not matched to a gene: 9. CDR3 length: 14 residues. CDR1 LNHDA and CDR2 SQIVND come from the germline V gene (reference sequence). The CDR3 spells CAVKSGGRYNEQFF. CDR3 nucleotides: TGTGCCGTAAAAAGCGGGGGGCGGTACAATGAGCAGTTCTTC.

The chain couples TRBV5-4 to TRBJ1-1; 9 bases match TRBD1. CDR3 size: 16 residues. Germline CDR1 reads SGHNT; CDR2 reads YYREEE (reference sequence). V trimming: 4 bases; J trimming: 4 bases; junction bases outside the gene matches: 11. CDR3 sequence (DNA): TGTGCCAGCAGCCCTGAATGGGACAGGGCGGGCACTGAAGCTTTCTTT. This translates into CASSPEWDRAGTEAFF.

This chain uses TRBV18 with TRBJ2-7, with TRBD1 as a possible D gene (6 bases). The CDR3 loop spans 13 amino acids. The V end was cut by 6 bases, the J end by 3 bases, with 12 bases between. Germline CDR1 reads KGHSH; CDR2 reads LQKENI. The CDR3 loop reads CASSLDSLYEQYF. The CDR3 DNA reads as TGTGCCAGCTCCCTGGACAGTCTCTACGAGCAGTACTTC.

The rearrangement uses TRBV9 and TRBJ1-2, with 9 bases that match TRBD1. Trimming cost V 3 bases and J 8 bases; bases outside gene matches: 5. The CDR3 loop spans 13 amino acids. Germline assignment: CDR1 SGDLS and CDR2 YYNGEE. The CDR3 DNA reads TGTGCCAGCAGCGCTACAGGGGGCTGGGGCTACACCTTC. Its translation: CASSATGGWGYTF.